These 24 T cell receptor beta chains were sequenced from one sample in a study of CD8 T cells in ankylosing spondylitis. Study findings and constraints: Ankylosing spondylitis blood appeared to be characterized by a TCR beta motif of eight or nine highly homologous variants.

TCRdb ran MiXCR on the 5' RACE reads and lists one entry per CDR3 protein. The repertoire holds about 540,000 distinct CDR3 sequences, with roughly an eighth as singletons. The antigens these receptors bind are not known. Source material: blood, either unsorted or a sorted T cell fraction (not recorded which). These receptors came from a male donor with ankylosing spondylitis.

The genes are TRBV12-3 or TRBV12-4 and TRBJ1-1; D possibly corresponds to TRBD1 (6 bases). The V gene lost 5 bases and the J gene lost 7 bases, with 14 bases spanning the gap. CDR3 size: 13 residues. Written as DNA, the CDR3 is TGTGCCAGCAGTCTCCGCGGGGGGCTTGAAGCTTTCTTT. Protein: CASSLRGGLEAFF.

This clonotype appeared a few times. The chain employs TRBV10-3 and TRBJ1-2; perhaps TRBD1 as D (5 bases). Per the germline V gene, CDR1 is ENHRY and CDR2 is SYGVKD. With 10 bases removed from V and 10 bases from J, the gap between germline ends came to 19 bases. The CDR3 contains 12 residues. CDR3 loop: CATRVAGLSYTF. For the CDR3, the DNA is TGTGCCACCAGAGTGGCAGGGCTCTCCTACACCTTC.

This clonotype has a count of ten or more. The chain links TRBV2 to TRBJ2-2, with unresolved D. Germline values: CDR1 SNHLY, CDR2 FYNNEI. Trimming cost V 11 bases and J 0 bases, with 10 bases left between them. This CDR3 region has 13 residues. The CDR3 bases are TGTGCCGGCACAGCCTCGAACACCGGGGAGCTGTTTTTT. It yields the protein CAGTASNTGELFF.

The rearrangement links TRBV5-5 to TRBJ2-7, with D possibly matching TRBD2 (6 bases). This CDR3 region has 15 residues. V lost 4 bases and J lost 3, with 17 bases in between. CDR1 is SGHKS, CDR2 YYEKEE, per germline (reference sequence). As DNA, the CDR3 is TGTGCCAGCAGCGCTCCCGGGGGAGATGGCTACGAGCAGTACTTC. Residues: CASSAPGGDGYEQYF.

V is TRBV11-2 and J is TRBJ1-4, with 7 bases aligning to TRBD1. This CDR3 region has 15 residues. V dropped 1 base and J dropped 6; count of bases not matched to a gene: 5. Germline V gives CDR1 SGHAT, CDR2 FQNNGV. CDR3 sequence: CASSLGSTGHEKLFF. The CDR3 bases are TGTGCCAGCAGCTTAGGATCGACAGGGCATGAAAAACTGTTTTTT.

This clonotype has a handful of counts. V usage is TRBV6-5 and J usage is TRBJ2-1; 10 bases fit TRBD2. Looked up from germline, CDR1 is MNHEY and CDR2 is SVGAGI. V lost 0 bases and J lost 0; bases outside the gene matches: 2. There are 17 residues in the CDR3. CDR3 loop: CASSYSASGSSYNEQFF. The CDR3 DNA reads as TGTGCCAGCAGTTACTCGGCTAGCGGGAGCTCCTACAATGAGCAGTTCTTC.

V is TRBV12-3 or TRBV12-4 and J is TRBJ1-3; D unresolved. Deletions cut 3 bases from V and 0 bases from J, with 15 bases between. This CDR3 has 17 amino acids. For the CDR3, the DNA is TGTGCCAGCAGTTTTCCACCCGAGGTTCGCTCTGGAAACACCATATATTTT. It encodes CASSFPPEVRSGNTIYF.

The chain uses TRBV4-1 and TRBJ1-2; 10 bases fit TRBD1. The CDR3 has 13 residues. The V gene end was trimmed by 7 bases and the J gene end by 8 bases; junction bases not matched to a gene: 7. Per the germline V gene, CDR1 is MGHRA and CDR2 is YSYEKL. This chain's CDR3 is CASTGQGDFGYTF. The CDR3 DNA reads TGCGCCAGCACAGGACAGGGGGATTTCGGCTACACCTTC.

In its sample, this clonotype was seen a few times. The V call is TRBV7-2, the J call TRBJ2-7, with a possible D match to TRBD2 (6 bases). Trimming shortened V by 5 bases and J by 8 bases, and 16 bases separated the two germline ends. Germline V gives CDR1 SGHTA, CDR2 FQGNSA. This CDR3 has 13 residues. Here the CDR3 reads CASSPGLRAQQYV. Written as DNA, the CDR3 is TGTGCCAGCAGCCCCGGACTAAGGGCTCAGCAGTACGTC.

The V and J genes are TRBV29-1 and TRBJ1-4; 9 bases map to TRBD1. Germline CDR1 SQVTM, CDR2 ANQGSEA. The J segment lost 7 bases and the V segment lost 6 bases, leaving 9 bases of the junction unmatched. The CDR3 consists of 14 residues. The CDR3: CSVRPGQGGEKLFF. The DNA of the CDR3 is TGCAGCGTGCGTCCGGGACAGGGCGGTGAAAAACTGTTTTTT.

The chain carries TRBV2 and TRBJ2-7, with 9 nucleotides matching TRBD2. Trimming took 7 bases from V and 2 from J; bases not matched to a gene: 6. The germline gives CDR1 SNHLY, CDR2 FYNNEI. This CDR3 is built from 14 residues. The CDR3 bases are TGTGCCAGCACCTTCCGCGGGAGGGCCTACGAGCAGTACTTC. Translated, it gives CASTFRGRAYEQYF. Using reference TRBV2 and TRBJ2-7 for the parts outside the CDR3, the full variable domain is EPEVTQTPSHQVTQMGQEVILRCVPISNHLYFYWYRQILGQKVEFLVSFYNNEISEKSEIFDDQFSVERPDGSNFTLKIRSTKLEDSAMYFCASTFRGRAYEQYFGPGTRLTVT.

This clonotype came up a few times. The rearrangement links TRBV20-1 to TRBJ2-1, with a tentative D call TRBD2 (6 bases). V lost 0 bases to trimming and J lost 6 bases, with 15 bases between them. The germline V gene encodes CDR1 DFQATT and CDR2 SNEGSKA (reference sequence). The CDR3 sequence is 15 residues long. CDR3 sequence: CSARDTTRGGNEQFF. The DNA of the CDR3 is TGCAGTGCTAGAGATACCACCCGGGGAGGCAATGAGCAGTTCTTC.

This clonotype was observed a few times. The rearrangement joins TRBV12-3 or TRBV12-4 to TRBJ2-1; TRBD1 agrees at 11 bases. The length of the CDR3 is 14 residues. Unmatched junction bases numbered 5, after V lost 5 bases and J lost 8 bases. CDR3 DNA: TGTGCCAGCAGTGCTTGGACAGGGGGCGATGAGCAGTTCTTC. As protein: CASSAWTGGDEQFF.

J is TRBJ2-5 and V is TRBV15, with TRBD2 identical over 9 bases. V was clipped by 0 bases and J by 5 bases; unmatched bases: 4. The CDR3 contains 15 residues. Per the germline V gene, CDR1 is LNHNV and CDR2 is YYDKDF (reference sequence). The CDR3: CATSRDVAGVETQYF. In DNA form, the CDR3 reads TGTGCCACCAGCAGAGATGTAGCGGGAGTGGAGACCCAGTACTTC.

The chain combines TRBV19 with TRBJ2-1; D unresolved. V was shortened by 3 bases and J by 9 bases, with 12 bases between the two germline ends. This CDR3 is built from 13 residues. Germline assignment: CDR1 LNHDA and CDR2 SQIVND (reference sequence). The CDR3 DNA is TGTGCCAGTAGTATCAAGGGCTTTGGTGAGCAGTTCTTC. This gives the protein CASSIKGFGEQFF.

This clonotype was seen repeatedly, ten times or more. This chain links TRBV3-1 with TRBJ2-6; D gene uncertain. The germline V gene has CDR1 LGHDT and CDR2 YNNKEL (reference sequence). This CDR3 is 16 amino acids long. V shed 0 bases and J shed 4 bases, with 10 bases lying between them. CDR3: CASSQEEGFGANVLTF. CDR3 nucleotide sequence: TGTGCCAGCAGCCAAGAGGAAGGGTTCGGGGCCAACGTCCTGACTTTC.

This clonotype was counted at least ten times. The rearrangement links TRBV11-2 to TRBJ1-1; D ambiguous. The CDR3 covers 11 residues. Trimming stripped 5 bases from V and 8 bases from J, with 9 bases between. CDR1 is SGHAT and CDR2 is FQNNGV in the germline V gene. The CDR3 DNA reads TGTGCCAGCAGCGTAATCCTCGAAGCTTTCTTT. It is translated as CASSVILEAFF.

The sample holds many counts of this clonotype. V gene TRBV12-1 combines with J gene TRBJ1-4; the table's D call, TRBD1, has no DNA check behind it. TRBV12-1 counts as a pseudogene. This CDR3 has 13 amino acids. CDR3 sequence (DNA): TGTGCCAGCAGCTTTGTTCCAGGGGAAAAACTGTTTTTT. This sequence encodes CASSFVPGEKLFF.

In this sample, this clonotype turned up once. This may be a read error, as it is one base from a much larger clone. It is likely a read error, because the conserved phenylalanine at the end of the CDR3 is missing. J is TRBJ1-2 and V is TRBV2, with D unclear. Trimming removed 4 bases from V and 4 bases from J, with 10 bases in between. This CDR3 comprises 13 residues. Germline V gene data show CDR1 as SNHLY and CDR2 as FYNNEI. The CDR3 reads CASSGQDLYGYTI. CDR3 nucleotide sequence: TGTGCCAGCAGTGGGCAGGACCTCTATGGCTACACCATC.

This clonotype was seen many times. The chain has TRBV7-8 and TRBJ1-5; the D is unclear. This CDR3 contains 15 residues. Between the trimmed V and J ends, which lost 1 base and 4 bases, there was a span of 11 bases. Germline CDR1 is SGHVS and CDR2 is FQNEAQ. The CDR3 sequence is CASSLGWRGNQPQHF. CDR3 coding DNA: TGTGCCAGCAGCTTAGGTTGGCGGGGTAATCAGCCCCAGCATTTT.

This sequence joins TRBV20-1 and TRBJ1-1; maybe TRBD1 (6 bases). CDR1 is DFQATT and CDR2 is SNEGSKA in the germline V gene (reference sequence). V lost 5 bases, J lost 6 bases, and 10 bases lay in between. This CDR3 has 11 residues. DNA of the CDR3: TGCAGTGCTCAGGGGAAGGCTGAAGCTTTCTTT. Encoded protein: CSAQGKAEAFF.

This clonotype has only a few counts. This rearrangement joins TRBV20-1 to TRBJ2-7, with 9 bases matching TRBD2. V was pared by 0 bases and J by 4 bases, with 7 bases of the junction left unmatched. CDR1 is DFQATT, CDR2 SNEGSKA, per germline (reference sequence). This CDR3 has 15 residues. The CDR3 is CSARDRGREGYEQYF. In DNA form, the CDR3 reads TGCAGTGCTAGAGACAGAGGGCGGGAGGGGTACGAGCAGTACTTC.

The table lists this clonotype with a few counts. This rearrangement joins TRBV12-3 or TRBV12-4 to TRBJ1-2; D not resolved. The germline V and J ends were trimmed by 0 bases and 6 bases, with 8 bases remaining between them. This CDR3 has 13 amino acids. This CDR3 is CASSLALRDGYTF. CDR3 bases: TGTGCCAGCAGTTTAGCGCTTCGGGATGGCTACACCTTC.

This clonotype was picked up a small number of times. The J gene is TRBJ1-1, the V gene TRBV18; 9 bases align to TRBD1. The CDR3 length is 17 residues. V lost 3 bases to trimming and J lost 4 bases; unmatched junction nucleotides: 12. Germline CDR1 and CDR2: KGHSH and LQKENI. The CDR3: CASSPRVPGQGSTEAFF. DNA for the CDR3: TGTGCCAGCTCACCGAGAGTCCCGGGACAGGGTTCCACTGAAGCTTTCTTT.